Presented here are 29 T cell receptor beta chains from one specimen sequenced in a study of human T cells and chemical hapten exposure (dated by TCRdb to the early 2020s). The method behind the library was RACE. The data were produced on a NextSeq 500. In-frame beta chains were kept once TCRdb had trimmed the public reads at Q25 with fastp and called clones with MiXCR. Rows are combined by CDR3 protein, so each entry shows the most common genes and DNA. The sample table shows 300,000 to 450,000 distinct CDR3 sequences, and roughly 4.8% are seen once. Roughly 2.4% of the sample is taken by the ten largest. Per the publication, the time point label means: patch test 1, 2 weeks after DPC sensitization. This specimen's treatment or condition label, interpreted: therapeutic diphenylcyclopropenone sensitization with weekly scalp DPC. Material: whole blood, obtained in connection with sensitization to the hapten diphenylcyclopropenone (DPC). These receptors were obtained from a woman between 50 and 59 years old with alopecia areata. Some clones in this sample may be carry-over from other donors' samples.

Many counts were recorded for this clonotype. The rearrangement uses TRBV2 and TRBJ2-3, with D hard to call. The CDR3 contains 13 residues. Per germline, CDR1 SNHLY and CDR2 FYNNEI. Trimming left V 5 bases short and J 5 bases short, with 11 bases between. CDR3 coding DNA: TGTGCCAGCAGTTTATTTAGAGAAGATACGCAGTATTTT. Amino acid sequence: CASSLFREDTQYF.

This clonotype showed up many times. The V and J genes are TRBV27 and TRBJ2-7; a weak D match, TRBD1 (5 bases). The germline V and J ends were trimmed by 1 base and 3 bases, with 13 bases remaining between them. Germline CDR1 MNHEY, CDR2 SMNVEV (reference sequence). This CDR3 is built from 15 residues. CDR3 sequence: CASSLFDSPNYEQYF. The CDR3 region has the DNA TGTGCCAGCAGTTTATTTGACAGCCCCAACTACGAGCAGTACTTC.

This clonotype was seen at least ten times. V gene TRBV13 combines with J gene TRBJ1-6; maybe TRBD1 (5 bases). Germline loops: CDR1 PRHDT, CDR2 FYEKMQ (reference sequence). Trimming took 0 bases from V and 7 from J, leaving 13 bases between them. This CDR3 has 16 amino acids. The CDR3 DNA reads TGTGCCAGCAGCTTAGGCGGAGGGGTACGAAATTCACCCCTCCACTTT. Translation gives CASSLGGGVRNSPLHF.

This clonotype was observed at least ten times. V gene TRBV11-2 combines with J gene TRBJ2-3; D could derive from TRBD1 or TRBD2 (6 bases each). The V gene lost 4 bases and the J gene lost 2 bases, with 13 bases spanning the gap. CDR3 size: 15 residues. CDR1 and CDR2 (germline): SGHAT, FQNNGV. The CDR3 here is CASSSRRGFTDTQYF. Here the CDR3 DNA reads TGTGCCAGCAGCTCCCGGAGGGGGTTCACAGATACGCAGTATTTT.

This clonotype was counted at least ten times. The V and J genes are TRBV6-6 and TRBJ1-2; the match to TRBD1 covers 10 bases. After removal of 6 bases from V and 5 bases from J, the junction contained 12 bases not matched to a gene. The CDR3 is made up of 16 amino acids. Germline CDR1 and CDR2: MNHNY and SVGAGI (reference sequence). The CDR3, as DNA: TGTGCCAGCAGCCCTGCACCGGGACAGGGGAAGTATGGCTACACCTTC. Translated: CASSPAPGQGKYGYTF.

The chain uses TRBV10-3 and TRBJ2-7; the D is unclear. V was pared by 0 bases and J by 5 bases, with 8 bases between. The CDR3 has 13 amino acids. The germline V gene encodes CDR1 ENHRY and CDR2 SYGVKD. CDR3 in amino acids: CAISESHGDEQYF. The CDR3 DNA reads TGTGCCATCAGTGAGTCGCATGGTGACGAGCAGTACTTC.

The sample holds many counts of this clonotype. V usage is TRBV7-6 and J usage is TRBJ2-1, with TRBD1 matching over 9 bases. This CDR3 contains 15 residues. Unmatched junction bases numbered 7, after V lost 1 base and J lost 9 bases. Germline CDR1 and CDR2: SGHVS and FNYEAQ. The CDR3 nucleotides are TGTGCCAGCAGCTTAGAAGGACAGGGGTTTGGTGAGCAGTTCTTC. This translates into CASSLEGQGFGEQFF.

This clonotype was recorded many times. The V and J genes are TRBV7-9 and TRBJ2-1; D unclear. This CDR3 has 14 residues. The V and J ends lost 5 bases and 6 bases respectively, with 14 bases between them. Per the germline V gene, CDR1 is SEHNR and CDR2 is FQNEAQ (reference sequence). CDR3 sequence: CASSPALGSNEQFF. The CDR3 DNA sequence: TGTGCCAGCAGCCCCGCACTGGGGTCCAATGAGCAGTTCTTC.

Many counts were recorded for this clonotype. This chain uses TRBV12-3 or TRBV12-4 with TRBJ1-3; D ambiguous. There are 16 residues in the CDR3. Trimming took 1 base from V and 0 from J, leaving 10 bases between them. The CDR3, as DNA: TGTGCCAGCAGTTTAGAGACGGAGAGCTCTGGAAACACCATATATTTT. The encoded protein is CASSLETESSGNTIYF.

This clonotype was seen at least ten times. This chain uses TRBV18 with TRBJ1-4; a possible D gene is TRBD1 (5 bases). The CDR3 extends over 15 amino acids. The germline V gene encodes CDR1 KGHSH and CDR2 LQKENI. V lost 0 bases, J lost 5 bases, and 10 bases lay in between. CDR3 protein: CASSPPGRENEKLFF. DNA for the CDR3: TGTGCCAGCTCACCACCGGGACGGGAAAATGAAAAACTGTTTTTT.

This clonotype has ten or more counts. CDR3 loop: CASSLQGPYNSPLHF. DNA for the CDR3: TGTGCCAGCAGCCTACAGGGACCCTATAATTCACCCCTCCACTTT. The V call is TRBV5-4, the J call TRBJ1-6, with D tentatively TRBD1 (6 bases). CDR3 length: 15 amino acids. V was trimmed by 4 bases and J by 2 bases, leaving 10 bases between them. Germline V gene lookup returns CDR1 SGHNT and CDR2 YYREEE (reference sequence).

This chain joins TRBV19 and TRBJ1-1; 7 bases agree with TRBD1. The CDR3 is 11 amino acids. The germline CDR1 and CDR2 sequences are LNHDA and SQIVND (reference sequence). The trim removed 7 bases at V and 10 bases at J, leaving 6 bases unmatched. The CDR3 sequence: CASIQGVRAFF. In DNA form, the CDR3 reads TGTGCCAGTATCCAGGGGGTAAGAGCTTTCTTT.

This clonotype was observed at least ten times. This chain connects TRBV12-3 or TRBV12-4 to TRBJ1-2, with TRBD1 identical over 9 bases. The CDR3 sequence is 13 residues long. Unmatched junction bases numbered 3, after V lost 6 bases and J lost 4 bases. The CDR3 spells CASRQGATYGYTF. The CDR3 DNA is TGTGCCAGCAGACAGGGGGCAACCTATGGCTACACCTTC.

The sample holds many counts of this clonotype. This chain joins TRBV20-1 and TRBJ2-1; D gene unclear. Trimming cost V 3 bases and J 9 bases, with 21 bases left between them. Looked up from germline, CDR1 is DFQATT and CDR2 is SNEGSKA (reference sequence). This CDR3 spans 15 amino acids. Written as DNA, the CDR3 is TGCAGTGCTAGGGCGTCCGTCAGCTCTACGACTGAGCAGTTCTTC. Its translation is CSARASVSSTTEQFF.

A few counts support this clonotype. This sequence joins TRBV28 and TRBJ2-3; D is uncertain. Per the germline V gene, CDR1 is MDHEN and CDR2 is SYDVKM. This CDR3 has 14 amino acids. V was shortened by 6 bases and J by 0 bases, with 10 bases between the two germline ends. The CDR3 sequence is CASRLATSTDTQYF. As DNA, the CDR3 is TGTGCCAGCAGGCTCGCTACTAGCACAGATACGCAGTATTTT. The variable domain in full, with the rest retrieved from reference TRBV28 and TRBJ2-3, is DVKVTQSSRYLVKRTGEKVFLECVQDMDHENMFWYRQDPGLGLRLIYFSYDVKMKEKGDIPEGYSVSREKKERFSLILESASTNQTSMYLCASRLATSTDTQYFGPGTRLTVL.

This clonotype was recorded many times. This sequence joins TRBV12-3 or TRBV12-4 and TRBJ2-7, with 8 bases matching TRBD2. Trimming cost V 1 base and J 4 bases; bases outside gene matches: 3. CDR3 size: 14 residues. The CDR3 loop is CASSLGLASYEQYF. Written as DNA, the CDR3 is TGTGCCAGCAGTTTAGGACTAGCGTCTTACGAGCAGTACTTC.

A few counts support this clonotype. This rearrangement joins TRBV2 to TRBJ1-1; D unclear. The CDR3 loop spans 13 amino acids. V was trimmed by 1 base and J by 10 bases, leaving 13 bases between them. Germline CDR1 and CDR2: SNHLY and FYNNEI. CDR3 protein: CASSEGSRTGAFF. The CDR3 nucleotides are TGTGCCAGCAGTGAAGGGTCAAGGACCGGAGCTTTCTTT. The entire variable domain, with the rest obtained from reference TRBV2 and TRBJ1-1, is as follows: EPEVTQTPSHQVTQMGQEVILRCVPISNHLYFYWYRQILGQKVEFLVSFYNNEISEKSEIFDDQFSVERPDGSNFTLKIRSTKLEDSAMYFCASSEGSRTGAFFGQGTRLTVV.

The chain has TRBV7-9 and TRBJ1-5; D not resolved. CDR1 and CDR2 (germline): SEHNR, FQNEAQ (reference sequence). V lost 5 bases to trimming and J lost 6 bases, with 11 bases between them. This CDR3 has 13 residues. The CDR3 spells CASSTGLTQPQHF. The CDR3 DNA reads as TGTGCCAGCAGCACCGGGTTAACTCAGCCCCAGCATTTT.

In this sample, this clonotype turned up many times. In nucleotides, the CDR3 is TGCAGTGCTACAGGGGTGACTAGCGGCAGCACAGATACGCAGTATTTT. Translating it yields CSATGVTSGSTDTQYF. The rearrangement joins TRBV20-1 to TRBJ2-3, with TRBD2 matching over 9 bases. The CDR3 is 16 amino acids. Germline V gives CDR1 DFQATT, CDR2 SNEGSKA (reference sequence). Losses at the gene ends were 4 bases for V and 0 bases for J; bases not matched to a gene: 8.

The rearrangement uses TRBV20-1 and TRBJ2-3; 11 bases match TRBD2. The junction had 8 bases not matched to a gene; V was cut back by 5 bases and J by 4 bases. CDR1 and CDR2 (germline): DFQATT, SNEGSKA (reference sequence). The CDR3 loop spans 15 amino acids. This CDR3 is CSASDYSGRADTQYF. The CDR3 coding sequence is TGCAGTGCTTCCGACTATAGCGGGAGGGCAGATACGCAGTATTTT.

There are a few counts of this clonotype. The chain is built from TRBV12-3 or TRBV12-4 and TRBJ1-2; TRBD1 aligns across 8 bases. The J segment lost 8 bases and the V segment lost 7 bases, leaving 9 bases of the junction unmatched. The CDR3 is made up of 13 amino acids. CDR3 coding DNA: TGTGCCAGCACGCTTCAGGGGGCACACGGCTACACCTTC. Translating gives CASTLQGAHGYTF.

The table lists this clonotype with a count of one. The rearrangement uses TRBV30 and TRBJ2-1; no clear D gene. CDR3 length: 11 residues. Germline CDR1 GTSNPN, CDR2 SVGIG (reference sequence). V lost 5 bases, J lost 1 base, and 3 bases lay in between. The CDR3, as DNA: TGTGCCTGGGATTCCTACAATGAGCAGTTCTTC. Protein sequence: CAWDSYNEQFF.

This clonotype was found many times. The chain carries TRBV21-1 and TRBJ2-3; the D call in the table, TRBD1, was not verified against the DNA. TRBV21-1 is a pseudogene segment. There are 17 residues in the CDR3. The CDR3 loop reads CASSKLGPRGAADTQYF. CDR3 coding DNA: TGTGCCAGCAGCAAACTAGGGCCAAGAGGGGCGGCAGATACGCAGTATTTT.

This clonotype was counted many times. The chain is built from TRBV29-1 and TRBJ2-4; D possibly corresponds to TRBD2 (5 bases). This CDR3 contains 13 residues. Per the germline V gene, CDR1 is SQVTM and CDR2 is ANQGSEA. The V end was cut by 4 bases, the J end by 1 base, with 8 bases between. This chain's CDR3 is CSVGERAKNIQYF. The DNA of the CDR3 is TGCAGCGTTGGGGAGCGGGCCAAAAACATTCAGTACTTC.

V is TRBV2 and J is TRBJ1-6, with no clear D. The V gene lost 1 base and the J gene lost 8 bases, with 12 bases spanning the gap. CDR1 is SNHLY, CDR2 FYNNEI, per germline. The CDR3 totals 15 residues. DNA for the CDR3: TGTGCCAGCAGTGAAGGCAGAGAGCTGTATTCACCCCTCCACTTT. Protein sequence: CASSEGRELYSPLHF. Full variable domain (outside the CDR3, taken from reference TRBV2 and TRBJ1-6): EPEVTQTPSHQVTQMGQEVILRCVPISNHLYFYWYRQILGQKVEFLVSFYNNEISEKSEIFDDQFSVERPDGSNFTLKIRSTKLEDSAMYFCASSEGRELYSPLHFGNGTRLTVT.

CDR3 sequence reads: CASSANMETQYF. As DNA, the CDR3 is TGTGCCAGCAGCGCCAACATGGAGACCCAGTACTTC. The rearrangement uses TRBV9 and TRBJ2-5, with D uncertain. Germline V gene lookup returns CDR1 SGDLS and CDR2 YYNGEE. The CDR3 loop spans 12 amino acids. V shed 3 bases and J shed 5 bases, with 8 bases lying between them.

This clonotype was observed a handful of times. The chain employs TRBV12-3 or TRBV12-4 and TRBJ2-7; the D is unclear. This CDR3 region has 13 residues. The ends were cut back, 2 bases at V and 5 bases at J, with 10 bases in the middle. As DNA, the CDR3 is TGTGCCAGCAGTTTAATCCTAGTCAACGAGCAGTACTTC. It specifies CASSLILVNEQYF.

In this sample, this clonotype turned up many times. The V and J genes are TRBV4-1 and TRBJ2-3; 11 bases line up with TRBD2. V was clipped by 6 bases and J by 0 bases; unmatched bases: 2. This CDR3 is 15 amino acids long. Germline CDR1 reads MGHRA; CDR2 reads YSYEKL. In DNA, the CDR3 is TGCGCCAGCAGAAGGACTAGCGGGAGCACAGATACGCAGTATTTT. It specifies CASRRTSGSTDTQYF.

Ten or more counts support this clonotype. This chain links TRBV29-1 with TRBJ1-1; no clear D gene. Germline V gives CDR1 SQVTM, CDR2 ANQGSEA. Trimming cost V 4 bases and J 0 bases, with 15 bases left between them. The CDR3 contains 15 residues. The CDR3 bases are TGCAGCGTTGGTGGGGTGACGGATTTGAACACTGAAGCTTTCTTT. This sequence encodes CSVGGVTDLNTEAFF. Complete variable domain (other parts from reference TRBV29-1 and TRBJ1-1): SAVISQKPSRDICQRGTSLTIQCQVDSQVTMMFWYRQQPGQSLTLIATANQGSEATYESGFVIDKFPISRPNLTFSTLTVSNMSPEDSSIYLCSVGGVTDLNTEAFFGQGTRLTVV.